The 27 T cell receptor beta chains below all came from one sample that was sequenced in a study of early T cells in non-severe SARS-CoV-2 infection. Using its own MiXCR run on the 5' RACE reads, TCRdb lists one record per CDR3 protein. Among roughly 100,000 distinct CDR3 sequences listed, less than 15% were seen once. Sequencing input: whole blood. The source of these receptors is an adult who was a healthcare worker with PCR-confirmed SARS-CoV-2 infection or an uninfected control (not recorded which).

This clonotype occurred many times. This chain uses TRBV4-1 with TRBJ2-3, with D hard to call. The CDR3 is 15 residues long. The germline V gene has CDR1 MGHRA and CDR2 YSYEKL. The V gene lost 2 bases and the J gene lost 2 bases, with 11 bases spanning the gap. DNA for the CDR3: TGCGCCAGCAGCCAAAGCCCGATGAACACAGATACGCAGTATTTT. Translating gives CASSQSPMNTDTQYF.

This clonotype was observed many times. The chain recombines TRBV3-2 with TRBJ2-1; whether TRBD1, the table's D call, matches the DNA was not checked. TRBV3-2 is a known pseudogene. The CDR3 loop spans 18 amino acids. In DNA form, the CDR3 reads TGTGCCAGCAGCAAAGATGACAGGGGCGACTCGAATTACAATGAGCAGTTCTTC. Protein sequence: CASSKDDRGDSNYNEQFF.

Many counts were recorded for this clonotype. The V call is TRBV9, the J call TRBJ2-7; D is tentatively TRBD1 or TRBD2 (5 bases each). Germline V gives CDR1 SGDLS, CDR2 YYNGEE. CDR3 size: 16 residues. V was shortened by 2 bases and J by 2 bases, with 17 bases between the two germline ends. As DNA, the CDR3 is TGTGCCAGCAGCGTGAGCCCACGGGGCGCGACCTACGAGCAGTACTTC. Protein sequence: CASSVSPRGATYEQYF.

Ten or more counts support this clonotype. The V call is TRBV18, the J call TRBJ1-2; D possibly corresponds to TRBD1 (5 bases). Germline V CDR1 and CDR2: KGHSH, LQKENI. The CDR3 is made up of 14 amino acids. The germline V and J ends were trimmed by 3 bases and 8 bases, with 16 bases remaining between them. As DNA, the CDR3 is TGTGCCAGCTCACCGGGGACGGATCGCGGCGGCTACACCTTC. It encodes CASSPGTDRGGYTF. The complete variable domain, with remaining parts taken from reference TRBV18 and TRBJ1-2, reads NAGVMQNPRHLVRRRGQEARLRCSPMKGHSHVYWYRQLPEEGLKFMVYLQKENIIDESGMPKERFSAEFPKEGPSILRIQQVVRGDSAAYFCASSPGTDRGGYTFGSGTRLTVV.

This clonotype appeared a few times. The chain links TRBV29-1 to TRBJ2-3; D uncertain. The CDR3 has 11 amino acids. V lost 4 bases and J 4 bases, leaving 6 bases between the germline ends. Germline V gene sequence: CDR1 SQVTM, CDR2 ANQGSEA. CDR3 bases: TGCAGCGTTGTCCCCTCAGATACGCAGTATTTT. Translated: CSVVPSDTQYF.

The rearrangement joins TRBV20-1 to TRBJ1-6, with a possible D match to TRBD1 (5 bases). V was clipped by 0 bases and J by 9 bases, with 15 bases between them. The CDR3 is 15 residues long. From germline, CDR1 is DFQATT and CDR2 SNEGSKA (reference sequence). CDR3 in amino acids: CSAREGAEEVSPLHF. Here the CDR3 DNA reads TGCAGTGCTAGAGAAGGGGCCGAAGAGGTTTCACCCCTCCACTTT.

This sequence joins TRBV12-3 or TRBV12-4 and TRBJ1-4; 8 bases are a match to TRBD1. This CDR3 contains 16 residues. Trimming took 5 bases from V and 4 from J; bases not matched to a gene: 9. CDR3 protein: CASSDTGGRRNEKLFF. The CDR3, as DNA: TGTGCCAGCAGTGACACAGGGGGTCGACGTAATGAAAAACTGTTTTTT.

This clonotype was seen repeatedly, ten times or more. The rearrangement uses TRBV2 and TRBJ2-7, with unresolved D. Trimming took 6 bases from V and 3 from J, leaving 12 bases between them. CDR1 is SNHLY, CDR2 FYNNEI, per germline. The CDR3 contains 13 residues. The DNA for the CDR3 is TGTGCCAGCAGGGACGCTAATTTCTACGAGCAGTACTTC. Its translation is CASRDANFYEQYF.

Ten or more counts support this clonotype. This chain joins TRBV2 and TRBJ2-7; D is uncertain. V lost 4 bases to trimming and J lost 6 bases, with 7 bases between them. CDR1 and CDR2 from the germline V gene are SNHLY and FYNNEI. CDR3 length equals 11 residues. The CDR3 loop reads CASSALSEQYF. In DNA form, the CDR3 reads TGTGCCAGCAGTGCCCTTTCCGAGCAGTACTTC.

There are a few counts of this clonotype. The genes are TRBV5-4 and TRBJ2-3; 7 bases map to TRBD2. The CDR3 contains 16 residues. In germline, CDR1 is SGHNT, CDR2 YYREEE (reference sequence). J gave up 0 bases and V 3 bases, and 7 bases lay outside the gene matches. This CDR3 is CASSWASGSSTDTQYF. The CDR3 DNA follows: TGTGCCAGCAGCTGGGCTAGCGGTTCTAGCACAGATACGCAGTATTTT.

On this clonotype: Compared with germline, one end of the junction differs, possibly owing to a read error. CDR3 in DNA: TGTCCCAGCAGCCCCAGAACAGGGATTAACACCGGGGAGCTGTTTTTT. Translated: CPSSPRTGINTGELFF. The chain couples TRBV11-2 to TRBJ2-2; D may be TRBD1 (6 bases). Germline-derived CDR1 and CDR2 are SGHAT and FQNNGV. The CDR3 is made up of 16 amino acids. The full variable domain, in which reference TRBV11-2 and TRBJ2-2 provide the parts outside the CDR3, is EAGVAQSPRYKIIEKRQSVAFWCNPISGHATLYWYQQILGQGPKLLIQFQNNGVVDDSQLPKDRFSAERLKGVDSTLKIQPAKLEDSAVYLCPSSPRTGINTGELFFGEGSRLTVL.

This clonotype was seen repeatedly, ten times or more. The genes are TRBV18 and TRBJ1-6; D is uncertain. The germline V and J ends were trimmed by 3 bases and 6 bases, with 12 bases remaining between them. Germline V gene data show CDR1 as KGHSH and CDR2 as LQKENI. The CDR3 extends over 15 amino acids. DNA of the CDR3: TGTGCCAGCTCACCGTCCAGGACTCTTAATTCACCCCTCCACTTT. It specifies CASSPSRTLNSPLHF.

This clonotype was seen only a few times. The rearrangement links TRBV7-9 to TRBJ1-1; D is unresolved. Germline V CDR1 and CDR2: SEHNR, FQNEAQ (reference sequence). CDR3 length equals 12 residues. Trimming took off 4 bases at V and 11 bases at J, with 14 bases between the two ends. CDR3 bases: TGTGCCAGCAGCTCACGAAGTCTAGATGCTTTCTTT. Encoded protein: CASSSRSLDAFF.

This clonotype was seen a handful of times. The chain employs TRBV5-1 and TRBJ1-4; no firm D call. This CDR3 has 14 residues. V shed 2 bases and J shed 8 bases, with 13 bases lying between them. Germline CDR1 SGHRS, CDR2 YFSETQ. The CDR3 DNA reads as TGCGCCAGCAGCTTAGGGCGGGGAGGCGAAAAACTGTTTTTT. Residues: CASSLGRGGEKLFF. The whole variable domain, remainder taken from reference TRBV5-1 and TRBJ1-4, is KAGVTQTPRYLIKTRGQQVTLSCSPISGHRSVSWYQQTPGQGLQFLFEYFSETQRNKGNFPGRFSGRQFSNSRSEMNVSTLELGDSALYLCASSLGRGGEKLFFGSGTQLSVL.

This sequence joins TRBV28 and TRBJ2-3; 11 positions agree with TRBD2. The CDR3 loop spans 17 amino acids. V trimming: 6 bases; J trimming: 2 bases; junction bases outside the gene matches: 10. Looked up from germline, CDR1 is MDHEN and CDR2 is SYDVKM. CDR3 loop: CASRTSGSLTHTDTQYF. CDR3 coding DNA: TGTGCCAGCAGAACTAGCGGGAGCCTTACCCACACAGATACGCAGTATTTT.

The rearrangement uses TRBV6-2 or TRBV6-3 and TRBJ2-7, with D maybe TRBD2 (6 bases). Germline V CDR1 and CDR2: MNHEY, SVGEGT. The V and J ends lost 7 bases and 11 bases respectively, with 18 bases between them. This CDR3 has 12 amino acids. The CDR3 protein is CASTTLPRREYF. CDR3 in DNA: TGTGCCAGCACTACCCTCCCCCGGAGGGAGTACTTC.

This clonotype was recorded at least ten times. The V and J genes are TRBV12-3 or TRBV12-4 and TRBJ1-6; D uncertain. V shed 1 base and J shed 7 bases, with 5 bases lying between them. This CDR3 is 13 amino acids long. CDR3 in DNA: TGTGCCAGCAGTTTAGTGGACAATTCACCCCTCCACTTT. Its translation is CASSLVDNSPLHF.

This clonotype appeared a single time. The gene calls are TRBV3-1 and TRBJ2-7; 8 bases line up with TRBD1. After removal of 4 bases from V and 3 bases from J, the junction contained 5 bases not matched to a gene. This CDR3 comprises 14 residues. Germline loops: CDR1 LGHDT, CDR2 YNNKEL (reference sequence). The CDR3 here is CASSRTGTVYEQYF. The CDR3 bases are TGTGCCAGCAGCCGGACAGGGACCGTCTACGAGCAGTACTTC.

This chain connects TRBV10-3 to TRBJ2-5; D is perhaps TRBD1 (5 bases). Trimming removed 3 bases at V and 3 bases at J, with 11 bases between. Germline V gene sequence: CDR1 ENHRY, CDR2 SYGVKD. This CDR3 has 14 amino acids. The CDR3: CAISDGGAEETQYF. The CDR3, as DNA: TGTGCCATCAGTGACGGTGGGGCAGAAGAGACCCAGTACTTC.

This chain uses TRBV9 with TRBJ2-7; 8 bases line up with TRBD2. The CDR3 is made up of 14 amino acids. Germline CDR1 and CDR2: SGDLS and YYNGEE. Germline trimming cut 7 bases from V and 3 bases from J; bases unmatched to any gene: 9. The CDR3 DNA sequence: TGTGCCAGCTCTTCCAGAGCGGGAGACTACGAGCAGTACTTC. This encodes CASSSRAGDYEQYF.

This clonotype has at least ten counts. The chain recombines TRBV24-1 with TRBJ2-1; TRBD1 aligns across 7 bases. The CDR3 runs to 19 residues. Germline trimming cut 1 base from V and 2 bases from J; bases unmatched to any gene: 13. Germline V lookup: CDR1 KGHDR, CDR2 SFDVKD. CDR3 sequence: CATSDFNRGKGRPYNEQFF. Written as DNA, the CDR3 is TGTGCCACCAGTGATTTCAACAGGGGTAAGGGACGGCCCTACAATGAGCAGTTCTTC.

Concerning this clonotype itself: Mismatch with germline at one junction end may stem from a read error. The V and J genes are TRBV12-3 or TRBV12-4 and TRBJ1-4; possible D gene TRBD1, 6 bases. The CDR3 runs 11 residues. Here the CDR3 DNA reads TGTGCCTGCAGTGACAGGGAAAAACTGTTTTTT. Protein: CACSDREKLFF.

This clonotype occurred many times. The genes are TRBV7-2 and TRBJ1-5; no clear D. The CDR3 covers 13 residues. With 5 bases removed from V and 8 bases from J, the gap between germline ends came to 13 bases. Germline V gene sequence: CDR1 SGHTA, CDR2 FQGNSA. The CDR3: CASSPRWGEPQHF. Here the CDR3 DNA reads TGTGCCAGCAGCCCCCGCTGGGGTGAGCCCCAGCATTTT.

V usage is TRBV4-3 and J usage is TRBJ2-1, with 9 bases that match TRBD1. The trim removed 3 bases at V and 6 bases at J, leaving 9 bases unmatched. The CDR3 consists of 16 residues. Germline CDR1 reads LGHNA; CDR2 reads YSLEER. CDR3 loop: CASSQEAGTGSNEQFF. The CDR3 DNA is TGCGCCAGCAGCCAGGAAGCCGGGACAGGGTCCAATGAGCAGTTCTTC.

The CDR3 loop reads CASSSDPGGNSPLHF. CDR3 bases: TGTGCCAGCAGTTCGGACCCCGGGGGCAATTCACCCCTCCACTTT. The chain uses TRBV27 and TRBJ1-6; a weak D match, TRBD1 (6 bases). There are 15 residues in the CDR3. Germline V lookup: CDR1 MNHEY, CDR2 SMNVEV (reference sequence). Trimming shortened V by 4 bases and J by 7 bases, and 14 bases separated the two germline ends.

This clonotype occurred a few times. The chain couples TRBV30 to TRBJ2-3, with no clear D. Trimming cost V 2 bases and J 9 bases, with 12 bases left between them. CDR3 length equals 12 residues. Germline CDR1 and CDR2: GTSNPN and SVGIG (reference sequence). Here the CDR3 reads CAWSPGLYTQYF. The CDR3 region has the DNA TGTGCCTGGAGTCCCGGGCTTTACACGCAGTATTTT.

The V call is TRBV5-1, the J call TRBJ2-3, with D perhaps matching TRBD2 (6 bases). V shed 1 base and J shed 3 bases, with 15 bases lying between them. Per the germline V gene, CDR1 is SGHRS and CDR2 is YFSETQ. The CDR3 has 16 residues. The CDR3 reads CASSLTPGLATDTQYF. CDR3 nucleotide sequence: TGCGCCAGCAGCTTGACCCCGGGACTGGCAACAGATACGCAGTATTTT.